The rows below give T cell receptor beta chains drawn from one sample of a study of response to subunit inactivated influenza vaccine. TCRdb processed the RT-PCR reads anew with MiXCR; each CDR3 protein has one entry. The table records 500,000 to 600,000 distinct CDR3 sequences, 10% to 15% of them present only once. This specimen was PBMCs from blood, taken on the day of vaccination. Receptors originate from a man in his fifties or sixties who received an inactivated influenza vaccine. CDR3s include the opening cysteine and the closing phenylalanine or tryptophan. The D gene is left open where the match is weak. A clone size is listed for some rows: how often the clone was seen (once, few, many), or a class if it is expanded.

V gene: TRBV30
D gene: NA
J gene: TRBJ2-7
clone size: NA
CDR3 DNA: TGTGCCTGGAGTGCCGGGATCTCACTTTGGGACGAGCAGTACTTC
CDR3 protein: CAWSAGISLWDEQYF

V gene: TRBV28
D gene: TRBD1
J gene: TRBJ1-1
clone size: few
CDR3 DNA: TGTGCCAGCAGTAGACCGACAGGGGGGACTGAAGCTTTCTTT
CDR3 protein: CASSRPTGGTEAFF

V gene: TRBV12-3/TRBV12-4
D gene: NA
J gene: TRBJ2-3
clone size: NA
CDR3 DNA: TGTGCCAGCAGTTTAGACCTCTGGGGTACAGATACGCAGTATTTT
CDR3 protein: CASSLDLWGTDTQYF

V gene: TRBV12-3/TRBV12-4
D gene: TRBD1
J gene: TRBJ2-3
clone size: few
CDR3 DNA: TGTGCCAGCAACCGAGGGACAGGGGCCGATACGCAGTATTTT
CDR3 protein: CASNRGTGADTQYF

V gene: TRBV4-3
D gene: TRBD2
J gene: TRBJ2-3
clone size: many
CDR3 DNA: TGCGCCAGCAGCCCCCAGGTAGCGGGAGGCCCCCCAGATACGCAGTATTTT
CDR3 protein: CASSPQVAGGPPDTQYF

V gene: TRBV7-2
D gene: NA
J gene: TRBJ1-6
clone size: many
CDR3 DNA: TGTGCCAGCAGCTTACGGGGGCCACTTAGCTCACCCCTCCACTTT
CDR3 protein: CASSLRGPLSSPLHF

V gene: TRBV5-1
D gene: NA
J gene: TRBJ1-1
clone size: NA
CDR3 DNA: TGCGCCAGCAGCTTGGCTCCGGCGAACACTGAAGCTTTCTTT
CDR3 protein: CASSLAPANTEAFF

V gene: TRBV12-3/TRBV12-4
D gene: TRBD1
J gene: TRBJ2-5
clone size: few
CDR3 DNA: TGTGCCAGCAGCATTCTCGGGACAGGTAGAAAAGAGACCCAGTACTTC
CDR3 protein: CASSILGTGRKETQYF

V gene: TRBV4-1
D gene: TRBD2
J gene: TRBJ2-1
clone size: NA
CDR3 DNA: TGCGCCAGCAGCCAAGATCTGACCAGCGGGGGTTCGGTCTTC
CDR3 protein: CASSQDLTSGGSVF

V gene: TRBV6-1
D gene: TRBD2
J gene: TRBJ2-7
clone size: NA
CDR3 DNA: TGTGCCAGTGGAAGCGGGAGCCGCTACGAGCAGTACTTC
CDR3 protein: CASGSGSRYEQYF

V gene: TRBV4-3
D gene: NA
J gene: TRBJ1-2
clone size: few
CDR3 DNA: TGCGCCAGCAGCCCCGGCCAGCAAGCTAACTATGGCTACACCTTC
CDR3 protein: CASSPGQQANYGYTF

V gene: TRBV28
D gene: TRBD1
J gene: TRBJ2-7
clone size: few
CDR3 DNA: TGTGCCAGCAGCCGGACAGGGCGAAGGTACGAGCAGTACTTC
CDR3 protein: CASSRTGRRYEQYF

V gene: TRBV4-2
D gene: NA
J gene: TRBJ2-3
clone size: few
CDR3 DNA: TGTGCCAGCAGCAACTCTCCCGAGAGCACAGATACGCAGTATTTT
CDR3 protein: CASSNSPESTDTQYF

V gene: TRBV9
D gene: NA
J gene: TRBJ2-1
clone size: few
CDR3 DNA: TGTGCCAGCAGCGTAGATCTCATCAATGAGCAGTTCTTC
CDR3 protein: CASSVDLINEQFF

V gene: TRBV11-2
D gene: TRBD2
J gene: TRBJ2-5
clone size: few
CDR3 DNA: TGTGCCAGCAGCTTACTAGCGGGGGGGCTGGAGACCCAGTACTTC
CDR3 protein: CASSLLAGGLETQYF

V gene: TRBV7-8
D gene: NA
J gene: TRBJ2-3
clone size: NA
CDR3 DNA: TGTGCCAGCAGCTCCCCCAGAGGTGCGCAGGAAGGGACAGATACGCAGTATTTT
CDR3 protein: CASSSPRGAQEGTDTQYF

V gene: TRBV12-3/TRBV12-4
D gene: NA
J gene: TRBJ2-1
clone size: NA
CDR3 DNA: TGTGCCAGCAGAATAAGTACTAGTGGTGAGCAGTTCTTC
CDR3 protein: CASRISTSGEQFF

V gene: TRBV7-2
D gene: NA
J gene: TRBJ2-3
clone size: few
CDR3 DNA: TGTGCCAGCAGCTTAGATTCAGCCACAGATACGCAGTATTTT
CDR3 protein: CASSLDSATDTQYF

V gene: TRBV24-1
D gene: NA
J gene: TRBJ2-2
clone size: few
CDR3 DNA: TGTGCCACCAGTGCAACGAGTGCCGGGGAGCTGTTTTTT
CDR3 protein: CATSATSAGELFF

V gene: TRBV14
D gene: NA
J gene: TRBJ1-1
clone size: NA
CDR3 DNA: TGTGCCAGCAGCCCAGACAGGTTGGCTGAAGCTTTCTTT
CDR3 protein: CASSPDRLAEAFF

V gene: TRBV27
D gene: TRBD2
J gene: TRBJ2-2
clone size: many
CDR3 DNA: TGTGCCAGCAGTTTAAGGGACGTTCTAGCGGGAGGATTTGGGGCCTGGAACACCGGGGAGCTGTTTTTT
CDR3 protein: CASSLRDVLAGGFGAWNTGELFF

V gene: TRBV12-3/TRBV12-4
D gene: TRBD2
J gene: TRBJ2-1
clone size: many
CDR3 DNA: TGTGCCAGCAGTTCGCAAAGGACTAGTGAGCAGTTCTTC
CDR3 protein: CASSSQRTSEQFF

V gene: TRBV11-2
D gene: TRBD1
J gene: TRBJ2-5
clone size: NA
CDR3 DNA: TGTGCCAGCATAGCGAGCAGGGGGCAACGGGAGACCCAGTACTTC
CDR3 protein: CASIASRGQRETQYF

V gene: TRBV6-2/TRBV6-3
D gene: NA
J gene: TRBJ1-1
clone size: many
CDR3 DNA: TGTGCCAGCAGTTATTTTCGGGTTAGCACTGAAGCTTTCTTT
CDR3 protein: CASSYFRVSTEAFF

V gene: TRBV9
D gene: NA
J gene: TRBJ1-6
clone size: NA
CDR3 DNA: TGTGCCAGCAGCGTAGAAGAGACTAATTCACCCCTCCACTTT
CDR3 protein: CASSVEETNSPLHF

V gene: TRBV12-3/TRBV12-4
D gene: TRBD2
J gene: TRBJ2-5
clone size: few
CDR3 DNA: TGTGCCAGCAGCCCACCGGGACTAGCGGGAGAGACCCAGTACTTC
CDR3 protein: CASSPPGLAGETQYF

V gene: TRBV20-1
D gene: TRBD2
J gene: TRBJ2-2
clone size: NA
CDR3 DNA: TGCAGTGCTACCATGACTAGCGTAACCGGGGAGCTGTTTTTT
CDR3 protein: CSATMTSVTGELFF

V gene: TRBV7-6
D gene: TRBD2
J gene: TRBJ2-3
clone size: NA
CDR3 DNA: TGTGCCAGCAGTCGATACCCCCCAAGCGGGAGGCCAGATACGCAGTATTTT
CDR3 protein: CASSRYPPSGRPDTQYF

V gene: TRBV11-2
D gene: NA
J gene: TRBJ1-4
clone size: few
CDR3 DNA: TGTGCCAGCAGCTCTACGGGTGCAACTAATGAAAAACTGTTTTTT
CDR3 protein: CASSSTGATNEKLFF

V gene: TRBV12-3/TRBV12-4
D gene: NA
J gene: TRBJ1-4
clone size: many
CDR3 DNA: TGTGCCAGCAGTCCCCAGGGTGGGGCTAATGAAAAACTGTTTTTT
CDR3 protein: CASSPQGGANEKLFF

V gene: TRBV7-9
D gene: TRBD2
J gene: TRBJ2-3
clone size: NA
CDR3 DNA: TGTGCCAGCAGCGCAGGACTAGTACCAGATACGCAGTATTTT
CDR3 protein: CASSAGLVPDTQYF

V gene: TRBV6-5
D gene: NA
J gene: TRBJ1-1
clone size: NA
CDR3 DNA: TGTGCCAGCAGTTACGCAGGGTGGGCTGAAGCTTTCTTT
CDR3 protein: CASSYAGWAEAFF

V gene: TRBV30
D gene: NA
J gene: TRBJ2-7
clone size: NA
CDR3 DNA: TGTGCCTGGAGTTGGGATTCCTACGAGCAGTACTTC
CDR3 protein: CAWSWDSYEQYF

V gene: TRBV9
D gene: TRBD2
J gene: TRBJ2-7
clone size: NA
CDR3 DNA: TGTGCCAGCAGCGCCAGCGGGAGTGACGAGCAGTACTTC
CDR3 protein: CASSASGSDEQYF

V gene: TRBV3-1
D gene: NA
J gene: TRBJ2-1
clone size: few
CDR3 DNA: TGTGCCAGCAGTCAGGACAGAAACTCCTACAATGAGCAGTTCTTC
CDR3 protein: CASSQDRNSYNEQFF

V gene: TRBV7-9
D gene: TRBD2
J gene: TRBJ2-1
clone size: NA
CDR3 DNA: TGTGCCAGCAGCTTAGGACTAGCGGGGGGGTTCTTC
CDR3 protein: CASSLGLAGGFF

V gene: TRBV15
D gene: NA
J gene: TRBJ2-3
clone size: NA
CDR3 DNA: TGTGCCACCAGAGGCTATAAGGGGGATACGCAGTATTTT
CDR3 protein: CATRGYKGDTQYF

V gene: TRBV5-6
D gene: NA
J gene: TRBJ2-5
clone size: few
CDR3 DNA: TGTGCCAGCAGCTTCTGGGGGCGGGAGACCCAGTACTTC
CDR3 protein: CASSFWGRETQYF

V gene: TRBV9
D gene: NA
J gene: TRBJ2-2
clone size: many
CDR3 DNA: TGTGCCAGCAGCGTAGGACAAGGACCCACCGGGGAGCTGTTTTTT
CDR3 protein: CASSVGQGPTGELFF

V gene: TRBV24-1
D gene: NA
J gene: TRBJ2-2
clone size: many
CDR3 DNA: TGTGCCACCACGTCAGACACGAATACCGGGGAGCTGTTTTTT
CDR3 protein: CATTSDTNTGELFF

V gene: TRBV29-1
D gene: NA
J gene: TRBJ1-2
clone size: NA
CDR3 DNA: TGCAGCGTAAACGGGATTAACTATGGCTACACCTTC
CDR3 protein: CSVNGINYGYTF

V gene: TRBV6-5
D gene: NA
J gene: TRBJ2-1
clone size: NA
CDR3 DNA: TGTGCCAGCAGTTACAAATCACAGGGTCCAGCGCAGTTCTTC
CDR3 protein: CASSYKSQGPAQFF

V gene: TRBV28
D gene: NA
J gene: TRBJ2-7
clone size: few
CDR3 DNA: TGTGCCAGCAGTCCGGGTTGGGGGCACGCGAGGGGCGAGCAGTACTTC
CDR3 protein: CASSPGWGHARGEQYF

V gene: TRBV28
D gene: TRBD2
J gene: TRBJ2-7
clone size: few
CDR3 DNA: TGTGCCAGCAGTTTATTGTACGAACGGGAGGGCCACTACGAGCAGTACTTC
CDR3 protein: CASSLLYEREGHYEQYF

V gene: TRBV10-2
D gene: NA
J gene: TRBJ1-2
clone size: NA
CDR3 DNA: TGCGCCAGCAGCACGGGACCGAGGTTGGGTGGCTACACCTTC
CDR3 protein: CASSTGPRLGGYTF

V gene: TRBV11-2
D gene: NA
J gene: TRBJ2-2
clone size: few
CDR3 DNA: TGTGCCAGCAGCTTAGGGTGGCTTACCAACACCGGGGAGCTGTTTTTT
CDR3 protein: CASSLGWLTNTGELFF

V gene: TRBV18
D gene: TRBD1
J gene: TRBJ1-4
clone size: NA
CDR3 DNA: TGTGCCAGCTCAAGGACAGGGCCAAATGAAAAACTGTTTTTT
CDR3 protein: CASSRTGPNEKLFF

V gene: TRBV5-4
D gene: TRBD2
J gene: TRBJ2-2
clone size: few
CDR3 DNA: TGTGCCAGCAGCTCTAGCGGGGGGCACACCGGGGAGCTGTTTTTT
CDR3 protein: CASSSSGGHTGELFF

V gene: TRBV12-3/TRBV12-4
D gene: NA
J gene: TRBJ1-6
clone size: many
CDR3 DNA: TGTGCCAGCAGTGTACCGGGGAGTTCACCCCTCCACTTT
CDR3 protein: CASSVPGSSPLHF

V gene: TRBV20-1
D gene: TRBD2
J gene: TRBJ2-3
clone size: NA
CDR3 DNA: TGCAGTGCTAGTCCCCGGGCGGGGGGGCCAGATACGCAGTATTTT
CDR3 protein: CSASPRAGGPDTQYF

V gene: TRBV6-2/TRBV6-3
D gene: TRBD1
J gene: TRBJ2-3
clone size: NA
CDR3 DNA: TGTGCCAGCAGCCTGGGACAGACTACGCAGTATTTT
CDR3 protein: CASSLGQTTQYF